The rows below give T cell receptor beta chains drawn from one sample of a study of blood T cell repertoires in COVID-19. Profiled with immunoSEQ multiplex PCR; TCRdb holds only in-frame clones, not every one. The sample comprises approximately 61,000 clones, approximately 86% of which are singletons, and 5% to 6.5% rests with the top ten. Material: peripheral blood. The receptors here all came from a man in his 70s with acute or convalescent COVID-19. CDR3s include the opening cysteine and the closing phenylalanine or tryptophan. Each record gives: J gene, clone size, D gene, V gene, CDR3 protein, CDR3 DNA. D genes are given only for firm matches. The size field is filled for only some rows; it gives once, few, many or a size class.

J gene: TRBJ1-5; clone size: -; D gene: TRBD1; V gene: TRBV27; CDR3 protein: CASSLYGGQDYNQPQHF; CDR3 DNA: TGTGCCAGCAGTTTATATGGGGGACAGGATTACAATCAGCCCCAGCATTTT
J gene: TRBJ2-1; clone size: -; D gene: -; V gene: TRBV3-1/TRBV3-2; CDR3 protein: CASSQNFPSQLAYNEQFF; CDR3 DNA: TGTGCCAGCAGCCAAAATTTCCCTTCCCAATTAGCCTACAATGAGCAGTTCTTC
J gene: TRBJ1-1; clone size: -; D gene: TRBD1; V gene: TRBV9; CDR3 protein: CASSARQGRNTEAFF; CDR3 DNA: TGTGCCAGCAGCGCGCGACAGGGTCGGAACACTGAAGCTTTCTTT
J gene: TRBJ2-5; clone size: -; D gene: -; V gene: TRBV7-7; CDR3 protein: CASSSEAGTQYF; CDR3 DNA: TGTGCTAGCAGCTCGGAGGCCGGGACCCAGTACTTC
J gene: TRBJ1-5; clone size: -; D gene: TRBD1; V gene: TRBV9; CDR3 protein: CASSVGTGGHQPQHF; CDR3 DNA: TGTGCCAGCAGCGTGGGGACAGGGGGGCATCAGCCCCAGCATTTT
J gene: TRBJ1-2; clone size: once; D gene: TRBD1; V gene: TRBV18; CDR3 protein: CASSLPTGGGGYTF; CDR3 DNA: TGTGCCAGCTCACTCCCCACAGGGGGCGGCGGCTACACCTTC
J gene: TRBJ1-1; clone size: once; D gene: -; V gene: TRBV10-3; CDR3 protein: CAITETGYDTEAFF; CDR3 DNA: TGTGCCATCACCGAAACAGGGTACGACACTGAAGCTTTCTTT
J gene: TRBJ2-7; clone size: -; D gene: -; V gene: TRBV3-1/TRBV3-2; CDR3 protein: CASSPARIGEQYF; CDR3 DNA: TGTGCCAGCTCGCCGGCGCGGATTGGCGAGCAGTACTTC
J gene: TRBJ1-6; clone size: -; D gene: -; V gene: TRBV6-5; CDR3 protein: CASSYSGLENSPLHF; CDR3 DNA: TGTGCCAGCAGTTACTCGGGACTGGAGAATTCACCCCTCCACTTT
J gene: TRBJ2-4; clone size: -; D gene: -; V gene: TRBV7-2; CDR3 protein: CASSLEPYLAKNIQYF; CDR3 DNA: TGTGCCAGCAGCTTAGAACCCTACTTAGCCAAAAACATTCAGTACTTC
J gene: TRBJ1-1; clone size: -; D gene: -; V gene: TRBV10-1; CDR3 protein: CASSEIEGVGTEAFF; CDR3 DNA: TGCGCCAGCAGTGAGATTGAGGGAGTAGGCACTGAAGCTTTCTTT
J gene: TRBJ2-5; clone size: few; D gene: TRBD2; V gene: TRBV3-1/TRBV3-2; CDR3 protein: CASSQDGGSGGPRETQYF; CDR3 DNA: TGTGCCAGCAGCCAAGATGGGGGTAGCGGGGGCCCTCGGGAGACCCAGTACTTC
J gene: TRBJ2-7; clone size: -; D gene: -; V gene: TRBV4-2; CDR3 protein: CASSQLVSAAREQYF; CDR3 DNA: TGTGCCAGCAGCCAACTCGTCAGCGCGGCTCGGGAGCAGTACTTC
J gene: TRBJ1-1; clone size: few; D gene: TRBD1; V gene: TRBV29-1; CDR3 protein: CSARTGSGAEAFF; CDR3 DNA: TGCAGCGCCCGGACAGGGAGTGGAGCTGAAGCTTTCTTT
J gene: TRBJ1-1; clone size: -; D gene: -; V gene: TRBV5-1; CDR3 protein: CASSLRQDPNTEAFF; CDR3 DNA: TGCGCCAGCAGCTTACGACAGGACCCGAACACTGAAGCTTTCTTT
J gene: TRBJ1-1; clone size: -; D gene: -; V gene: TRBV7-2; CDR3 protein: CASSLGWGDTEAFF; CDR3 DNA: TGTGCCAGCAGCTTAGGCTGGGGGGACACTGAAGCTTTCTTT
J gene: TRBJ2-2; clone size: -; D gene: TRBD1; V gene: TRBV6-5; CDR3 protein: CASRGQGAGELFF; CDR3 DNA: TGTGCCAGCAGGGGACAGGGAGCCGGGGAGCTGTTTTTT
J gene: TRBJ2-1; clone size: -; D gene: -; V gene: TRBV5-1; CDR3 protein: CASSLVSGIDNEQFF; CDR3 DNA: TGCGCCAGCAGCTTGGTTTCGGGGATTGACAATGAGCAGTTCTTC
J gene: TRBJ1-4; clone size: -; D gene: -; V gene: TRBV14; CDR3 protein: CASSQKRREANEKLFF; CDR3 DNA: TGTGCCAGCAGCCAAAAGAGGAGGGAGGCTAATGAAAAACTGTTTTTT
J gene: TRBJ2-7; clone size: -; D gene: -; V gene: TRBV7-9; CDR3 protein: CASSRLGGSDYEQYF; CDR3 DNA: TGTGCCAGCAGCCGCCTAGGAGGGTCGGACTACGAGCAGTACTTC
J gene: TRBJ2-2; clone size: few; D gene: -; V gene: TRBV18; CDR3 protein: CASSPGAWNTGELFF; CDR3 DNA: TGTGCCAGCTCACCGGGGGCGTGGAACACCGGGGAGCTGTTTTTT
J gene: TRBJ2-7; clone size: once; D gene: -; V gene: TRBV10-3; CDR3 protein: CAIDRAGEQYF; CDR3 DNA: TGTGCCATCGACCGGGCGGGGGAGCAGTACTTC
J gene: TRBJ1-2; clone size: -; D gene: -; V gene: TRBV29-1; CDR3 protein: CSVSRGQGYGYTF; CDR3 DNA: TGCAGCGTATCTCGCGGGCAAGGGTATGGCTACACCTTC
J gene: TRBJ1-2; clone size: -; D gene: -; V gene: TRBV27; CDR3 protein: CASSWRRAQGGYTF; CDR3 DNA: TGTGCCAGCAGTTGGAGAAGGGCCCAGGGTGGCTACACCTTC
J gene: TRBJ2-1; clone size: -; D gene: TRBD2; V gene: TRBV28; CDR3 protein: CASERGPYNEQFF; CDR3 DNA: TGTGCCAGTGAGCGGGGGCCTTACAATGAGCAGTTCTTC
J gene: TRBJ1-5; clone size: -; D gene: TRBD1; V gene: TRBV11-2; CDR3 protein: CASSKGQGWQPQHF; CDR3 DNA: TGTGCCAGCAGCAAGGGACAGGGTTGGCAGCCCCAGCATTTT
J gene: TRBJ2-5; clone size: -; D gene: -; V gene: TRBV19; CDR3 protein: CASSIMVEGTQYF; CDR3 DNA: TGTGCCAGTAGTATAATGGTGGAGGGGACCCAGTACTTC
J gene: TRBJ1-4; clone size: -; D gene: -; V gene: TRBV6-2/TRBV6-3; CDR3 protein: CASSPPGGYEKLFF; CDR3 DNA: TGTGCCAGCAGCCCGCCCGGAGGTTATGAAAAACTGTTTTTT
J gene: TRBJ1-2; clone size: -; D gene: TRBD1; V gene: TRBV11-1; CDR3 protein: CASSSWDRVGYGYTF; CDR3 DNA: TGTGCCAGCAGCTCCTGGGACAGGGTAGGATATGGCTACACCTTC
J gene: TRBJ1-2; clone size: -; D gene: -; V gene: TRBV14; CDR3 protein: CASSQGAHYGYTF; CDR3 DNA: TGTGCCAGCAGCCAAGGGGCCCACTATGGCTACACCTTC
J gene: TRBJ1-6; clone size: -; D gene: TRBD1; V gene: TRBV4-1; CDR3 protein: CASSQMEQGDNSPLHF; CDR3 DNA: TGCGCCAGCAGCCAAATGGAGCAGGGGGATAATTCACCCCTCCACTTT
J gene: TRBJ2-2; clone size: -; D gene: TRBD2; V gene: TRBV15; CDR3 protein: CATSRALKRGVNTGELFF; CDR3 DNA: TGTGCCACCAGCAGAGCATTAAAGCGGGGGGTAAACACCGGGGAGCTGTTTTTT
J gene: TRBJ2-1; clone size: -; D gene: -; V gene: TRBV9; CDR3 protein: CASSVSSAYNEQFF; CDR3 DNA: TGTGCCAGCAGCGTATCGAGCGCTTACAATGAGCAGTTCTTC
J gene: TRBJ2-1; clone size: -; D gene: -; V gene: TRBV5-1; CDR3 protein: CASSTQGNEQFF; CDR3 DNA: TGCGCCAGCAGCACTCAGGGCAATGAGCAGTTCTTC
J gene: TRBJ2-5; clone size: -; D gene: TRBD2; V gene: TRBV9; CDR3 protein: CASEAGRGETQYF; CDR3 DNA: TGTGCCAGCGAAGCGGGGAGGGGAGAGACCCAGTACTTC
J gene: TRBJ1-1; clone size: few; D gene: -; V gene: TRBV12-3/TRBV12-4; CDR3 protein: CASSLSEGVEAFF; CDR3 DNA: TGTGCCAGCAGTTTGAGTGAGGGGGTTGAAGCTTTCTTT
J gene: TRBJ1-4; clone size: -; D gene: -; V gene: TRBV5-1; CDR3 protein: CASNSQGGRGEKLFF; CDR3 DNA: TGCGCCAGCAACTCCCAAGGGGGTCGAGGCGAAAAACTGTTTTTT
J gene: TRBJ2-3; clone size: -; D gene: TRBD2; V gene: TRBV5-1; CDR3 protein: CASSFPSGGALTDTQYF; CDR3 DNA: TGCGCCAGCAGCTTTCCTAGCGGGGGGGCGTTAACAGATACGCAGTATTTT
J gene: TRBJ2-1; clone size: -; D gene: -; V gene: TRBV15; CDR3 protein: CATSRDGEGRNEQFF; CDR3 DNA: TGTGCCACCAGCAGAGATGGTGAGGGTCGGAATGAGCAGTTCTTC
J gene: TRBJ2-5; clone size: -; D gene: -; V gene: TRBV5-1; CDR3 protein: CASSLGLWRNERQETQYF; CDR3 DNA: TGCGCCAGCAGCTTGGGGCTTTGGCGGAATGAACGCCAAGAGACCCAGTACTTC
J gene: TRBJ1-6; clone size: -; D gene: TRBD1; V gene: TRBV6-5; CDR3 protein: CASSYSRQGVSPLHF; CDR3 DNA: TGTGCCAGCAGTTACTCGCGTCAGGGGGTTTCACCCCTCCACTTT
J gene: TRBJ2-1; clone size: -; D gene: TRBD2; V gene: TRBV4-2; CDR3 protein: CASSGGGASRNYNEQFF; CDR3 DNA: TGTGCCAGCAGTGGCGGGGGGGCCAGCCGGAACTACAATGAGCAGTTCTTC
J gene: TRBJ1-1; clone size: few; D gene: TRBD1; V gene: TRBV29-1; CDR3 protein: CSAYGQGAITEAFF; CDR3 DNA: TGCAGCGCCTATGGACAGGGGGCAATTACTGAAGCTTTCTTT
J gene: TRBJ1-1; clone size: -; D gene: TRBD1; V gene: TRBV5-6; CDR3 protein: CASSEGQRNTEAFF; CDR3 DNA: TGTGCCAGCAGCGAGGGACAGAGGAACACTGAAGCTTTCTTT
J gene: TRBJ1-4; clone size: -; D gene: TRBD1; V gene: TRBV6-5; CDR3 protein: CASKGWTGEKLFF; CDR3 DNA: TGTGCCAGCAAGGGATGGACAGGGGAAAAACTGTTTTTT
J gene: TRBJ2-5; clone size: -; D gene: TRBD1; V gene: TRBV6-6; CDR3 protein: CASSYEGAGETQYF; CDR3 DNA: TGTGCCAGCAGTTACGAGGGGGCGGGAGAGACCCAGTACTTC
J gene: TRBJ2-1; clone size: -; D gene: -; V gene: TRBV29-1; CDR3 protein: CSAQRAVAGPEGEQFF; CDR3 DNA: TGCAGCGCCCAACGCGCGGTGGCGGGCCCCGAGGGTGAGCAGTTCTTC
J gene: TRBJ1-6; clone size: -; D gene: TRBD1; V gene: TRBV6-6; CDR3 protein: CASSYLRDRDSPLHF; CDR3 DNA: TGTGCCAGCAGTTATCTCCGGGACAGGGATTCACCCCTCCACTTT
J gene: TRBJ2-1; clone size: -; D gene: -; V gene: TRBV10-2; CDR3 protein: CASSDRGEQFF; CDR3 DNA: TGCGCCAGCAGTGATCGGGGAGAACAGTTCTTC
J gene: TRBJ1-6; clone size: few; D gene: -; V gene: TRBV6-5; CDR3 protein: CASSPTGFKSPLHF; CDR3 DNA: TGTGCCAGCAGCCCGACTGGGTTCAAATCACCCCTCCACTTT